This T cell receptor beta chain was found in a study of siplizumab effects on memory and regulatory T cells. Study outcomes and limitations: No naive or memory phenotype could be assigned to roughly 75-97% of proliferating clones.

A word on this clone: Its matching antigen is unknown.

Sequencing used immunoSEQ multiplex PCR; TCRdb keeps in-frame clones, though not all of them. The table has approximately 94,000 clones, around 97% seen once. The source is a human donor in good health. The material sequenced was naive CD4+ T cells sorted from blood.

The DNA of the CDR3 is TGTGCCAGCAGCTTAGCTAGGGAGGATGAGCAGTTCTTC. It yields the protein CASSLAREDEQFF. V gene TRBV7-8 combines with J gene TRBJ2-1; weak D call: TRBD2 (6 bases). V was pared by 0 bases and J by 8 bases, with 8 bases between. CDR3 length: 13 residues. From germline, CDR1 is SGHVS and CDR2 FQNEAQ.